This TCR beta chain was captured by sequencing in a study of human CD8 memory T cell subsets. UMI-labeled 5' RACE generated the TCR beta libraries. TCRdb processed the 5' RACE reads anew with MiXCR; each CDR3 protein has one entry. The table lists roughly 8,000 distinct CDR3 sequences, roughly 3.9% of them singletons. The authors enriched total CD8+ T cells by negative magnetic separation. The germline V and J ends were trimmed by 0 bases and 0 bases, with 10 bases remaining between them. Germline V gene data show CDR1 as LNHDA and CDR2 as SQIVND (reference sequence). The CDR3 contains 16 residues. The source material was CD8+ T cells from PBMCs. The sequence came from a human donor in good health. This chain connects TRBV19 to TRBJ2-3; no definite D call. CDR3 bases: TGTGCCAGTAGTATAGATATCGGTACTAGCACAGATACGCAGTATTTT. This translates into CASSIDIGTSTDTQYF.